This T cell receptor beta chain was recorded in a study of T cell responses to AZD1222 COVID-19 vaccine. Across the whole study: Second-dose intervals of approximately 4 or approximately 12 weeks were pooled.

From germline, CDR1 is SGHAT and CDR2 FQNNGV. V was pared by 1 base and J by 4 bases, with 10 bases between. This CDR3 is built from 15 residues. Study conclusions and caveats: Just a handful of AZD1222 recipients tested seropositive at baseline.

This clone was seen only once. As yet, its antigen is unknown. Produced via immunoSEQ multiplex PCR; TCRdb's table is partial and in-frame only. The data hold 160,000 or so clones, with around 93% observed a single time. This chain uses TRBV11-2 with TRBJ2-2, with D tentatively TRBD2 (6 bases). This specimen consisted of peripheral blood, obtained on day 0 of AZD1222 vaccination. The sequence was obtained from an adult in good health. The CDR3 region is CASSLGGARTGELFF. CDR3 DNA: TGTGCCAGCAGCTTAGGCGGGGCGCGCACCGGGGAGCTGTTTTTT. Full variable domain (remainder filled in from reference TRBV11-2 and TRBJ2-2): EAGVAQSPRYKIIEKRQSVAFWCNPISGHATLYWYQQILGQGPKLLIQFQNNGVVDDSQLPKDRFSAERLKGVDSTLKIQPAKLEDSAVYLCASSLGGARTGELFFGEGSRLTVL.